This TCR beta chain emerged from a study of tumor-infiltrating lymphocytes in primary liver carcinoma. Study observations and caveats: About 8-25% of top clones, no more, were shared by all five regions.

This clonotype showed up many times. Its cognate antigen is unknown. With a constant-region primer, TCR beta cDNA was made from approximately 520 ng of total RNA. Amplification in three nested multiplex PCR rounds with slightly modified ARM-PCR gave rise to TCR beta libraries. In the first two PCR rounds, TRBV1-TRBV30 forward primers were paired with a C-beta reverse primer, and each round lasted about 10 cycles. One entry per CDR3 protein results from TCRdb running MiXCR on the multiplex PCR reads. The table has approximately 100,000 distinct CDR3 sequences, about 70% seen once. The source material, roughly 18-31 mg of unsorted bulk tissue, was used to co-extract RNA and DNA. Primary liver carcinomas in the patients were surgically resected. Chronic HBV infection affected patients, none of whom had received treatment. Every tumor was sampled at five separate regions. Looked up from germline, CDR1 is KGHDR and CDR2 is SFDVKD. The CDR3 runs to 16 residues. The V segment lost 4 bases and the J segment 9 bases; nucleotides outside the gene matches: 13.

The sequenced sample consisted of liver tumor tissue from sampling region 2. Specified subset: tumor region T2, inferior pole. This receptor was identified in a woman aged 55-70 years with primary liver carcinoma and hepatitis B virus infection. V and J are TRBV24-1 and TRBJ2-5; the match to TRBD2 covers 10 bases. CDR3 sequence (DNA): TGTGCCACCAGTGACTCCTCCGGGACTAGCGTGGTGTCCCAGTACTTC. It codes for CATSDSSGTSVVSQYF.